Below are 23 T cell receptor beta chains sequenced from a single sample in a study of blood T cell repertoires in COVID-19. TCRdb's copy holds only in-frame clones and misses some; the assay was immunoSEQ multiplex PCR. The table records about 58,000 clones, about 78% of them present only once. What was sequenced was peripheral blood. These receptors were taken from a human donor in a cohort sampled during active COVID-19.

This chain connects TRBV6-2 or TRBV6-3 to TRBJ2-7; 13 positions agree with TRBD2. The junction had 6 bases not matched to a gene; V was cut back by 2 bases and J by 2 bases. This CDR3 comprises 17 residues. Germline values: CDR1 MNHEY, CDR2 SVGEGT. CDR3 region: CASSYPRTSGSPYEQYF. In DNA, the CDR3 is TGTGCCAGCAGTTACCCAAGGACTAGCGGGAGTCCCTACGAGCAGTACTTC.

V usage is TRBV24-1 and J usage is TRBJ2-1; D might be TRBD1 (5 bases). CDR1 is KGHDR, CDR2 SFDVKD, per germline. Trimming left V 2 bases short and J 4 bases short, with 8 bases between. This CDR3 contains 14 residues. The CDR3 nucleotides are TGTGCCACCAGTGATTCGACAGATTACAATGAGCAGTTCTTC. This codes for CATSDSTDYNEQFF.

The V and J genes are TRBV2 and TRBJ1-2, with 8 bases matching TRBD1. Germline V gene data show CDR1 as SNHLY and CDR2 as FYNNEI. With V trimmed by 10 bases and J by 8 bases, 12 bases remained unmatched. The CDR3 is 13 residues long. This CDR3 reads CATEEQGVGGYTF. CDR3 nucleotides: TGTGCCACCGAAGAACAGGGGGTGGGAGGCTACACCTTC.

This clone is a singleton in its sample. The chain employs TRBV7-9 and TRBJ1-2; 8 bases agree with TRBD1. J lost 8 bases, V lost 1 base, and 9 bases had no gene match. The germline V gene has CDR1 SEHNR and CDR2 FQNEAQ (reference sequence). CDR3 length: 15 residues. The CDR3 coding sequence is TGTGCCAGCAGCTTAGTGTGGACAGGGCTTGGCGGCTACACCTTC. This gives the protein CASSLVWTGLGGYTF.

The rearrangement uses TRBV10-3 and TRBJ2-7; D is undetermined. CDR3 length: 12 residues. Germline lookup yields CDR1 ENHRY and CDR2 SYGVKD. V was cut by 3 bases and J by 5 bases, with 8 bases left in between. The chain's CDR3 is CAISDYANEQYF. CDR3 coding DNA: TGTGCCATCAGTGACTATGCTAACGAGCAGTACTTC.

CDR3 in amino acids: CAWSPGTGRGYTF. In DNA, the CDR3 is TGTGCCTGGAGTCCGGGGACAGGACGAGGCTACACCTTC. The chain has TRBV30 and TRBJ1-2; 8 bases fit TRBD1. The V gene end was trimmed by 2 bases and the J gene end by 8 bases; junction bases not matched to a gene: 7. Looked up from germline, CDR1 is GTSNPN and CDR2 is SVGIG (reference sequence). The CDR3 spans 13 residues.

The chain carries TRBV5-1 and TRBJ2-3; 12 nucleotides align to TRBD2. Germline CDR1 SGHRS, CDR2 YFSETQ. CDR3 length equals 22 residues. The ends lost 3 bases at V and 4 bases at J; junction bases unmatched: 24. This CDR3 is CASSSDGVSSGGVWVGADTQYF. The DNA of the CDR3 is TGCGCCAGCAGCTCCGATGGTGTATCTAGCGGGGGGGTTTGGGTCGGAGCAGATACGCAGTATTTT.

The gene calls are TRBV7-9 and TRBJ1-3; possibly TRBD1 for D (6 bases). The CDR3 loop spans 17 amino acids. With 6 bases removed from V and 4 bases from J, the gap between germline ends came to 22 bases. Germline V gene lookup returns CDR1 SEHNR and CDR2 FQNEAQ (reference sequence). The CDR3 region has the DNA TGTGCCAGCAGTTATAGGGGGGGAGCAGGCCACGGAAACACCATATATTTT. It codes for CASSYRGGAGHGNTIYF.

The chain combines TRBV12-3 or TRBV12-4 with TRBJ2-3, with D possibly matching TRBD1 (6 bases). Trimming took off 6 bases at V and 3 bases at J, with 10 bases between the two ends. The CDR3 sequence is 13 residues long. CDR3 nucleotide sequence: TGTGCCAGCAGCCGGACAGCAACAGATACGCAGTATTTT. Amino acid sequence: CASSRTATDTQYF.

This clone rates as medium-sized. The V and J genes are TRBV7-9 and TRBJ2-7, with 9 positions matching TRBD1. The J segment lost 7 bases and the V segment lost 5 bases, leaving 9 bases of the junction unmatched. Germline V lookup: CDR1 SEHNR, CDR2 FQNEAQ (reference sequence). The CDR3 length is 14 residues. CDR3 bases: TGTGCCAGCAGCGCCGCCGGGACAGGGCTAGAGCAGTACTTC. This gives the protein CASSAAGTGLEQYF.

In this sample, this clone turned up a few times. This sequence joins TRBV3-1 (or the pseudogene TRBV3-2) and TRBJ2-7, with D tentatively TRBD2 (6 bases). Germline V gene lookup returns CDR1 LGHDT and CDR2 YNNKEL (reference sequence). The CDR3 totals 14 residues. Trimming pared 6 bases from V and 0 bases from J, leaving 12 bases between. The CDR3 is CASRGSGSSYEQYF. The CDR3 DNA is TGTGCCAGCAGAGGGAGCGGGTCCTCCTACGAGCAGTACTTC.

This sequence joins TRBV7-9 and TRBJ1-2, with unresolved D. This CDR3 has 13 amino acids. With 0 bases removed from V and 5 bases from J, the gap between germline ends came to 7 bases. Per germline, CDR1 SEHNR and CDR2 FQNEAQ (reference sequence). CDR3 region: CASSLASPYGYTF. The CDR3 region has the DNA TGTGCCAGCAGCTTAGCGAGTCCTTATGGCTACACCTTC.

This clone occurred once. The chain is built from TRBV30 and TRBJ1-1; 7 bases line up with TRBD1. Germline V gene sequence: CDR1 GTSNPN, CDR2 SVGIG (reference sequence). This CDR3 is built from 16 residues. Germline trimming cut 3 bases from V and 0 bases from J; bases unmatched to any gene: 10. The CDR3: CAWRPRDSEMNTEAFF. CDR3 nucleotides: TGTGCCTGGAGACCTCGGGACAGCGAAATGAACACTGAAGCTTTCTTT.

The chain joins TRBV2 to TRBJ2-7; maybe TRBD1 (5 bases). This CDR3 contains 16 residues. The germline CDR1 and CDR2 sequences are SNHLY and FYNNEI. V lost 2 bases and J lost 0, with 14 bases in between. The CDR3 sequence is CASSERGRSRSYEQYF. The CDR3 DNA reads TGTGCCAGCAGTGAAAGGGGCAGGTCTCGCTCCTACGAGCAGTACTTC.

V is TRBV2 and J is TRBJ2-7, with TRBD1 matching over 7 bases. Trimming cost V 4 bases and J 6 bases; bases outside gene matches: 9. Germline V CDR1 and CDR2: SNHLY, FYNNEI. This CDR3 is built from 14 residues. The CDR3 spells CASSGYRQGIEQYF. CDR3 DNA sequence: TGTGCCAGCAGTGGCTATCGACAGGGTATCGAGCAGTACTTC. The full variable domain, with the rest looked up from reference TRBV2 and TRBJ2-7, is EPEVTQTPSHQVTQMGQEVILRCVPISNHLYFYWYRQILGQKVEFLVSFYNNEISEKSEIFDDQFSVERPDGSNFTLKIRSTKLEDSAMYFCASSGYRQGIEQYFGPGTRLTVT.

This rearrangement joins TRBV27 to TRBJ1-6; tentatively, D is TRBD1 (6 bases). The V end lost 0 bases, the J end lost 3 bases, and 15 bases lay between the germline ends. The CDR3 totals 18 residues. Germline V gene lookup returns CDR1 MNHEY and CDR2 SMNVEV (reference sequence). The CDR3 spells CASSLSAQGIIYNSPLHF. The DNA of the CDR3 is TGTGCCAGCAGTTTATCAGCGCAGGGGATCATCTATAATTCACCCCTCCACTTT.

This clone has a single count. This chain connects TRBV6-5 to TRBJ1-2; 7 nucleotides line up with TRBD1. Unmatched junction bases numbered 5, after V lost 0 bases and J lost 4 bases. This CDR3 has 15 amino acids. The V gene's germline CDR1 is MNHEY and CDR2 SVGAGI. This chain's CDR3 is CASSYSTGFPYGYTF. As DNA, the CDR3 is TGTGCCAGCAGTTACTCGACAGGGTTCCCCTATGGCTACACCTTC.

The chain couples TRBV28 to TRBJ2-7; 14 bases are a match to TRBD2. CDR1 and CDR2 from the germline V gene are MDHEN and SYDVKM. J was trimmed by 7 bases and V by 7 bases; bases with no gene match: 12. CDR3 size: 16 residues. The CDR3 spells CASIPGTSGRAGEQYF. The CDR3, as DNA: TGTGCCAGCATCCCCGGGACTAGCGGGAGAGCTGGGGAGCAGTACTTC.

The chain carries TRBV30 and TRBJ1-1; D is unresolved. This CDR3 region has 13 residues. The germline V gene encodes CDR1 GTSNPN and CDR2 SVGIG (reference sequence). Trimming stripped 2 bases from V and 3 bases from J, with 10 bases between. CDR3 amino acids: CAWSYNRDTEAFF. The CDR3 DNA reads as TGTGCCTGGAGTTATAACCGGGACACTGAAGCTTTCTTT.

V and J are TRBV3-1 (or the pseudogene TRBV3-2) and TRBJ2-7; TRBD2 agrees at 7 bases. The germline V gene has CDR1 LGHDT and CDR2 YNNKEL (reference sequence). The CDR3 is 16 residues long. V lost 2 bases, J lost 3 bases, and 10 bases stayed unmatched. The CDR3 loop is CASSQRGRTRGYEQYF. CDR3 sequence (DNA): TGTGCCAGCAGCCAAAGAGGACGGACTAGGGGCTACGAGCAGTACTTC.

This chain uses TRBV21-1 with TRBJ2-7; the table assigns TRBD2, which was not confirmed against the DNA. TRBV21-1 represents a pseudogene. This CDR3 has 11 amino acids. The chain's CDR3 is CASSNGTFQYF. CDR3 coding DNA: TGTGCCAGCAGCAACGGGACTTTTCAGTACTTC.

The table lists this clone with a count of one. In DNA, the CDR3 is TGTGCCAGCAGCAACACGGGACTGAGCTCCTACAATGAGCAGTTCTTC. The encoded protein is CASSNTGLSSYNEQFF. The chain carries TRBV5-6 and TRBJ2-1; tentative D call: TRBD2 (6 bases). The CDR3 is made up of 16 amino acids. Looked up from germline, CDR1 is SGHDT and CDR2 is YYEEEE. The ends were cut back, 4 bases at V and 0 bases at J, with 14 bases in the middle.

The chain uses TRBV5-1 and TRBJ2-7; weak D call: TRBD2 (5 bases). The CDR3 has 14 amino acids. V lost 0 bases and J lost 6, with 13 bases in between. Germline assignment: CDR1 SGHRS and CDR2 YFSETQ. The CDR3 nucleotides are TGCGCCAGCAGCTTGGGGGTAGAGGGTGGCGAGCAGTACTTC. This gives the protein CASSLGVEGGEQYF.